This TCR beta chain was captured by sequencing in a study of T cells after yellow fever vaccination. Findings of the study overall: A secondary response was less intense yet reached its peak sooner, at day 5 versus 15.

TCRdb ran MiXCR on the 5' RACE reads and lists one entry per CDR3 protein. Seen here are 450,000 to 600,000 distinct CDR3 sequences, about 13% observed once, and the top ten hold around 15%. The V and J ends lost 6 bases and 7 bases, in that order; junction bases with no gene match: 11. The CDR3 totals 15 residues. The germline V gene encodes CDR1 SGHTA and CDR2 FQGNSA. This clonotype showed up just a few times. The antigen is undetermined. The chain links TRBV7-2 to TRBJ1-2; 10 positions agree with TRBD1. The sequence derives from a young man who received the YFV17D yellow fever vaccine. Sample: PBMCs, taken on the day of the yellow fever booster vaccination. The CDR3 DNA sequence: TGTGCCAGCAGTGGGGGGACAGGGGTTTTTTTTGGCTACACCTTC. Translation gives CASSGGTGVFFGYTF.